This entry features one T cell receptor beta chain sequence. The sample originates from a study of T cell changes during pregnancy in multiple sclerosis. Libraries were prepared by immunoSEQ multiplex PCR; TCRdb keeps only in-frame clonotypes and omits some of them. The sample lists about 17,000 clones, 88% occurring once. The CDR3 is 15 amino acids. Germline CDR1 LNHNV, CDR2 YYDKDF (reference sequence). The V end lost 7 bases, the J end lost 1 base, and 11 bases lay between the germline ends. The TCR sequence derives from a female donor in good health, enrolled as a control in a pregnancy study. The chain links TRBV15 to TRBJ2-6, with D perhaps TRBD2 (5 bases). The material was CD8+ T cells from peripheral blood mononuclear cells, obtained after pregnancy. The CDR3 spells CATTPTGSGANVLTF. The CDR3 DNA follows: TGTGCCACCACCCCCACGGGGTCTGGGGCCAACGTCCTGACTTTC. Looking up the rest from reference TRBV15 and TRBJ2-6 gives the full variable domain: DAMVIQNPRYQVTQFGKPVTLSCSQTLNHNVMYWYQQKSSQAPKLLFHYYDKDFNNEADTPDNFQSRRPNTSFCFLDIRSPGLGDTAMYLCATTPTGSGANVLTFGAGSRLTVL.